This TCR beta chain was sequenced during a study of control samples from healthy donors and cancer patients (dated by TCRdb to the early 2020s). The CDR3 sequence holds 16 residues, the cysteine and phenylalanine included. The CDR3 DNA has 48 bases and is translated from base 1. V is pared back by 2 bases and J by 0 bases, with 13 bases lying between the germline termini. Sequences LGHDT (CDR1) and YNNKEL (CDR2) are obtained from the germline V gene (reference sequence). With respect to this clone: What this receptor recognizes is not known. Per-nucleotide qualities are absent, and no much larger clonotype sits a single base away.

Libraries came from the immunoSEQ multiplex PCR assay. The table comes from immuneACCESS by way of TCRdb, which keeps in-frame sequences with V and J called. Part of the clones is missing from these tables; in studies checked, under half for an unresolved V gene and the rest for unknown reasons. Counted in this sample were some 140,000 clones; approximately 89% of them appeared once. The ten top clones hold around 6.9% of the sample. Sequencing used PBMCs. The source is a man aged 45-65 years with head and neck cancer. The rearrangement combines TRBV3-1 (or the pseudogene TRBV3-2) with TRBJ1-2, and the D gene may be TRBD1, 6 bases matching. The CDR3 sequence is CASSQRGADTNYGYTF. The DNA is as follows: TGTGCCAGCAGCCAAAGGGGGGCTGACACTAACTATGGCTACACCTTC.